The 8 T cell receptor beta chains in this list originate from one sample, sequenced in a study of immune evolution from preneoplasia to lung adenocarcinoma. The assay was immunoSEQ multiplex PCR, and TCRdb's table has in-frame clones only and misses some. The table has under 5,000 clones, roughly 86% seen once. The sample was FFPE lung adenocarcinoma in situ tissue. The receptor set was obtained from a person aged 70 to 85 with lung adenocarcinoma.

The V gene is TRBV7-2, the J gene TRBJ2-2; maybe TRBD2 (5 bases). Trimming stripped 7 bases from V and 6 bases from J, with 21 bases between. This CDR3 has 16 amino acids. Per the germline V gene, CDR1 is SGHTA and CDR2 is FQGNSA. The CDR3 nucleotides are TGTGCCAGCAACTCAGCAGTGCAAGCGAGGGCCGGGGAGCTGTTTTTT. This translates into CASNSAVQARAGELFF.

The count of this clone is one. This rearrangement joins TRBV4-1 to TRBJ2-7; no firm D call. The CDR3 length is 13 residues. CDR1 and CDR2 from the germline V gene are MGHRA and YSYEKL. Deletions cut 0 bases from V and 0 bases from J, with 3 bases between. DNA for the CDR3: TGCGCCAGCAGCCAAGAAGCCTCCTACGAGCAGTACTTC. It translates to CASSQEASYEQYF.

This chain joins TRBV7-2 and TRBJ2-2, with TRBD2 identical over 10 bases. The CDR3 spans 18 residues. From germline, CDR1 is SGHTA and CDR2 FQGNSA. V lost 1 base and J lost 4; bases outside the gene matches: 9. The CDR3 sequence is CASSLVSKLAGITGELFF. The DNA for the CDR3 is TGTGCCAGCAGCTTAGTTAGCAAACTAGCGGGGATCACCGGGGAGCTGTTTTTT.

V gene TRBV14 combines with J gene TRBJ2-5, with D possibly matching TRBD1 (7 bases). There are 21 residues in the CDR3. Germline loops: CDR1 SGHDN, CDR2 FVKESK. Trimming shortened V by 1 base and J by 5 bases, and 32 bases separated the two germline ends. Here the CDR3 reads CASSQGRGWGDRRDDKETQYF. CDR3 nucleotide sequence: TGTGCCAGCAGCCAAGGACGCGGGTGGGGGGACAGACGCGATGATAAGGAGACCCAGTACTTC.

The J gene is TRBJ2-3, the V gene TRBV10-3, with TRBD1 as a possible D gene (6 bases). This CDR3 has 14 residues. Germline loops: CDR1 ENHRY, CDR2 SYGVKD. Trimming removed 6 bases from V and 6 bases from J, with 16 bases in between. Here the CDR3 reads CAISQTGLGDTQYF. CDR3 coding DNA: TGTGCCATCAGCCAAACAGGGTTGGGGGATACGCAGTATTTT.

The CDR3 spells CASSLGAERTDTQYF. The DNA for the CDR3 is TGTGCCAGCAGCTTAGGAGCGGAACGCACAGATACGCAGTATTTT. The chain carries TRBV5-6 and TRBJ2-3; possibly TRBD2 for D (5 bases). V was shortened by 2 bases and J by 1 base, with 11 bases between the two germline ends. The CDR3 is 15 amino acids. Germline V gene data show CDR1 as SGHDT and CDR2 as YYEEEE.

V is TRBV16 and J is TRBJ1-4; a possible D gene is TRBD1 (5 bases). The germline CDR1 and CDR2 sequences are KGHSY and FQNENV. The germline V and J ends were trimmed by 0 bases and 5 bases, with 10 bases remaining between them. The CDR3 runs 15 residues. The DNA of the CDR3 is TGTGCCAGCAGCCAATCGGGGCAGCAGAATGAAAAACTGTTTTTT. This encodes CASSQSGQQNEKLFF.

CDR3 in amino acids: CASSLEETTYNEQFF. The CDR3, as DNA: TGTGCCAGCAGCTTAGAAGAGACCACCTACAATGAGCAGTTCTTC. The V gene is TRBV11-3, the J gene TRBJ2-1, with D unresolved. The CDR3 contains 15 residues. The ends were cut back, 0 bases at V and 2 bases at J, with 8 bases in the middle. Germline assignment: CDR1 SGHNT and CDR2 YENEEA.